This T cell receptor (beta chain) emerged from a study of T cells after yellow fever vaccination. Per germline, CDR1 SGDLS and CDR2 YYNGEE. V was cut by 3 bases and J by 2 bases, with 12 bases left in between. This CDR3 has 14 amino acids. TCRdb re-analysed the 5' RACE reads in MiXCR, keeping a single row per CDR3 protein. The table records 340,000 or so distinct CDR3 sequences, under 15% of them present only once. This clonotype was seen repeatedly, ten times or more. Its antigen is still unknown. Study-wide points: Sorted repertoires could include abundant contaminating clonotypes from bulk cells. Post-booster reappearance was seen for most primary-vaccination clones (around 96% CD4, 88% CD8). There was a small share of clonotypes that showed up in both the CD4 and CD8 compartments.

The chain recombines TRBV9 with TRBJ2-7; D might be TRBD1 or TRBD2, each matching 5 bases. Sequenced here: CD4+ T cells sorted from PBMCs, sampled 15 days after the yellow fever booster vaccination. The origin of this receptor is a man aged 18 to 30 who received the YFV17D yellow fever vaccine. The CDR3 DNA reads as TGTGCCAGCAGCGCCCCGGGACCCGCCTACGAGCAGTACTTC. Translated, it gives CASSAPGPAYEQYF.